What follows is one TCR beta chain and its context. The sample comes from a study of blood T cell repertoires in COVID-19. Study details: The study drew acute and convalescent COVID-19 samples from the United States, Italy and Spain.

V shed 1 base and J 3 bases; nucleotides not matched to a gene: 8. This CDR3 region has 16 residues. Looked up from germline, CDR1 is LGHDT and CDR2 is YNNKEL (reference sequence). Per the study methods: Amplification with reference gene primers provided the estimates of nucleated cell counts. TCRdb keeps only in-frame clones here, not all; method: immunoSEQ multiplex PCR. The V and J calls and clone size are taken from that table; D and trimming were inferred from the DNA. The repertoire consists of some 100,000 clones, with roughly four fifths occurring once and the leading ten covering 5.5% to 7.5%.

Sequencing input: peripheral blood. The genes are TRBV3-1 (or the pseudogene TRBV3-2) and TRBJ2-7, with 8 positions matching TRBD1. This TCR was recovered from a man over 45 with active or convalescent COVID-19. The CDR3: CASSQVPGQELYEQYF. The CDR3 DNA sequence: TGTGCCAGCAGCCAAGTACCGGGACAGGAACTCTACGAGCAGTACTTC.